Below, 20 T cell receptor beta chains from the same sample are listed, as sequenced in a study of vaccination and CD4 T cells after COVID-19. Treatment here: roughly 11-day PBMC culture with coronavirus spike peptide pools or control peptides (ViraFEST assay). Oncomine TCR Beta short-read sequencing was applied to DNA from cultured CD4+ T cells. In TCRdb, the PCR reads were re-called with MiXCR into one record per CDR3 protein. The sample contains 8,000 to 8,500 distinct CDR3 sequences, approximately 52% of which appear only once. No antigen has been assigned to these receptors. Sequencing input: CD4+ T cells from blood, cultured in vitro. The receptors originated from a human donor who had recovered from COVID-19.

This clonotype was observed a handful of times. This chain uses TRBV15 with TRBJ1-2; TRBD1 matches at 9 bases. With 1 base clipped from V and 4 bases from J, the junction kept 4 bases outside the gene matches. The CDR3 contains 15 residues. CDR1 is LNHNV, CDR2 YYDKDF, per germline (reference sequence). The CDR3: CATSRAWTGAYGYTF. For the CDR3, the DNA is TGTGCCACCAGCAGAGCCTGGACAGGGGCCTATGGCTACACCTTC.

The CDR3 sequence: CASSIDRGDTQYF. The CDR3 DNA is TGTGCCAGTAGTATAGATCGGGGGGATACGCAGTATTTT. This rearrangement joins TRBV19 to TRBJ2-3; D is possibly TRBD2 (6 bases). The length of the CDR3 is 13 residues. Germline values: CDR1 LNHDA, CDR2 SQIVND (reference sequence). Trimming removed 0 bases at V and 6 bases at J, with 7 bases between.

The rearrangement joins TRBV6-4 to TRBJ1-5, with a weak D call TRBD1 (6 bases). Per germline, CDR1 MRHNA and CDR2 SNTAGT. The length of the CDR3 is 14 residues. With 1 base removed from V and 7 bases from J, the gap between germline ends came to 11 bases. For the CDR3, the DNA is TGTGCCAGCAGTGACTTGCGGGGGCGACAGCCCCAGCATTTT. Translation: CASSDLRGRQPQHF.

The gene calls are TRBV11-1 and TRBJ2-3; TRBD1 or TRBD2 may be the D gene (6 bases each). The CDR3 runs 13 residues. V was trimmed by 4 bases and J by 8 bases, leaving 13 bases between them. Germline V gene lookup returns CDR1 SGHAT and CDR2 FQDESV (reference sequence). The CDR3 sequence is CASSSLQGGTQYF. The CDR3, as DNA: TGTGCCAGCAGCTCATTACAGGGAGGTACGCAGTATTTT.

V gene TRBV6-9 combines with J gene TRBJ2-3; the match to TRBD2 covers 11 bases. The V and J ends lost 0 bases and 6 bases, in that order; junction bases with no gene match: 14. Germline V CDR1 and CDR2: MNHGY, SVAAGI. There are 19 residues in the CDR3. Here the CDR3 DNA reads TGTGCCAGCAGTTATTCTGGCCGGGCCGCTAGCGGGGGGATCGATACGCAGTATTTT. Translating it yields CASSYSGRAASGGIDTQYF.

Sample share makes this clonotype hyperexpanded. The rearrangement links TRBV7-2 to TRBJ1-6, with TRBD1 matching over 7 bases. Germline CDR1 and CDR2: SGHTA and FQGNSA. V lost 6 bases, J lost 10 bases, and 12 bases stayed unmatched. The CDR3 contains 15 residues. The CDR3 here is CASRPARGILSPLHF. The CDR3 DNA sequence: TGTGCCAGCAGACCTGCCAGGGGGATTCTATCACCCCTCCACTTT.

V and J are TRBV7-2 and TRBJ2-7; 8 bases are a match to TRBD1. Trimming cost V 5 bases and J 6 bases; bases outside gene matches: 9. This CDR3 is 14 amino acids long. Germline V gene lookup returns CDR1 SGHTA and CDR2 FQGNSA. This CDR3 is CASSPGGAWTEQYF. The CDR3 nucleotides read TGTGCCAGCAGCCCAGGGGGCGCTTGGACCGAGCAGTACTTC.

There are a few counts of this clonotype. This chain links TRBV11-3 with TRBJ1-1; D not resolved. This CDR3 is 15 amino acids long. With 8 bases removed from V and 1 base from J, the gap between germline ends came to 17 bases. Germline lookup yields CDR1 SGHNT and CDR2 YENEEA. CDR3 loop: CASSLVSRGNTEAFF. DNA for the CDR3: TGTGCCAGCTCACTAGTCTCCCGGGGGAACACTGAAGCTTTCTTT.

This clonotype was seen only a few times. The chain couples TRBV7-9 to TRBJ1-4, with 7 bases that match TRBD1. Germline CDR1 is SEHNR and CDR2 is FQNEAQ (reference sequence). The CDR3 contains 15 residues. The J segment lost 6 bases and the V segment lost 6 bases, leaving 10 bases of the junction unmatched. The chain's CDR3 is CASSPLGTAYEKLFF. The CDR3 nucleotides read TGTGCCAGCAGTCCCTTGGGGACAGCTTATGAAAAACTGTTTTTT.

This clonotype was observed a few times. The rearrangement joins TRBV21-1 to TRBJ1-1. TRBV21-1 is deemed a pseudogene. This CDR3 has 13 amino acids. This chain's CDR3 is CASRRAGNTEAFF. CDR3 bases: TGTGCCAGCAGGAGGGCAGGGAACACTGAAGCTTTCTTT.

This clonotype has just a few counts. This rearrangement joins TRBV27 to TRBJ1-2, with D possibly being TRBD1 (6 bases). V lost 3 bases to trimming and J lost 8 bases, with 13 bases between them. Germline CDR1 and CDR2: MNHEY and SMNVEV (reference sequence). The CDR3 sequence is 13 residues long. The CDR3 loop reads CASSLQGLGGYTF. DNA for the CDR3: TGTGCCAGCAGTTTGCAGGGGTTGGGCGGCTACACCTTC.

This chain links TRBV5-1 with TRBJ2-7, with D perhaps TRBD1 (6 bases). V lost 4 bases and J 2 bases, leaving 10 bases between the germline ends. This CDR3 is built from 13 residues. The V gene's germline CDR1 is SGHRS and CDR2 YFSETQ. The chain's CDR3 is CASSPDSTYEQYF. The CDR3 nucleotides are TGCGCCAGCAGCCCGGACAGCACCTACGAGCAGTACTTC.

V and J are TRBV6-1 and TRBJ1-1; the D gene is possibly TRBD1 (6 bases). The V gene's germline CDR1 is MNHNS and CDR2 SASEGT. V lost 5 bases and J lost 1, with 11 bases in between. The CDR3 covers 14 residues. The CDR3 loop reads CASSRDNTNTEAFF. In DNA, the CDR3 is TGTGCCAGCAGTAGGGACAACACGAACACTGAAGCTTTCTTT.

The chain combines TRBV20-1 with TRBJ1-1, with D perhaps TRBD1 (5 bases). The CDR3 is made up of 14 amino acids. Germline V gene lookup returns CDR1 DFQATT and CDR2 SNEGSKA (reference sequence). V was cut by 6 bases and J by 1 base, with 15 bases left in between. The CDR3, as DNA: TGCAGTGCGCCCGGGACTGACAAGAACACTGAAGCTTTCTTT. Translating gives CSAPGTDKNTEAFF.

This clonotype showed up just a few times. CDR3 sequence: CATRGANTEAFF. The CDR3 coding sequence is TGTGCCACCCGAGGGGCGAACACTGAAGCTTTCTTT. The chain uses TRBV24-1 and TRBJ1-1, with D possibly TRBD1 on 5 matching bases. This CDR3 spans 12 amino acids. From germline, CDR1 is KGHDR and CDR2 SFDVKD. V lost 9 bases and J lost 1, with 8 bases in between.

J is TRBJ2-3 and V is TRBV19, with D tentatively TRBD2 (6 bases). The CDR3 sequence is 15 residues long. Trimming pared 5 bases from V and 6 bases from J, leaving 18 bases between. CDR1 LNHDA and CDR2 SQIVND come from the germline V gene (reference sequence). CDR3: CASSPLFGGADTQYF. As DNA, the CDR3 is TGTGCCAGTAGTCCCCTGTTCGGGGGTGCGGATACGCAGTATTTT.

This clonotype showed up just a few times. The V gene is TRBV30, the J gene TRBJ2-2; 7 nucleotides line up with TRBD1. Trimming removed 2 bases from V and 2 bases from J; junction bases left unmatched: 8. The CDR3 has 16 residues. Germline lookup yields CDR1 GTSNPN and CDR2 SVGIG (reference sequence). The CDR3 protein is CAWSLPGTANTGELFF. In nucleotides, the CDR3 is TGTGCCTGGAGTCTCCCGGGGACAGCTAACACCGGGGAGCTGTTTTTT.

This chain links TRBV6-1 with TRBJ2-3; 7 bases are shared with TRBD2. This CDR3 has 15 amino acids. The germline V gene has CDR1 MNHNS and CDR2 SASEGT. Trimming removed 6 bases from V and 2 bases from J; junction bases left unmatched: 8. CDR3 bases: TGTGCCAGCAGGAGGGAGCGGGACCTCACAGATACGCAGTATTTT. Its translation: CASRRERDLTDTQYF.

The gene calls are TRBV27 and TRBJ2-3; possible D gene TRBD1, 5 bases. In germline, CDR1 is MNHEY, CDR2 SMNVEV (reference sequence). V was clipped by 7 bases and J by 4 bases, with 18 bases between them. This CDR3 region has 15 residues. CDR3 in amino acids: CASKRAGSAADTQYF. Written as DNA, the CDR3 is TGTGCCAGCAAACGCGCAGGGTCGGCGGCAGATACGCAGTATTTT.

The J gene is TRBJ2-1, the V gene TRBV20-1, with 15 bases aligning to TRBD2. The CDR3 is 16 residues long. J was trimmed by 5 bases and V by 5 bases; bases with no gene match: 7. Germline-derived CDR1 and CDR2 are DFQATT and SNEGSKA (reference sequence). This CDR3 reads CSARGLAGGRNNEQFF. The CDR3 DNA follows: TGCAGTGCTCGAGGACTAGCGGGAGGGAGAAACAATGAGCAGTTCTTC.